The T cell receptor (beta chain) described here comes from a study of response to subunit inactivated influenza vaccine (dated by TCRdb to the late 2010s). In terms of the full investigation: To follow how T cells responded to a trivalent subunit inactivated influenza vaccine, the researchers relied on deep quantitative profiling of the T cell receptor repertoire. Results the study describes overall, beyond this receptor: According to the authors, only a limited number of new T cells may be recruited by each seasonal influenza vaccination.

This clonotype was found a few times. The specificity of this receptor is unknown. Base-call qualities are not available, and no considerably larger clone is one nucleotide away. Trimming leaves V shorter by 4 bases and J shorter by 1 base, with the junction holding 5 bases beyond the gene matches. Sequences SGHRS (CDR1) and YFSETQ (CDR2) are obtained from the germline V gene. Counted from cysteine to phenylalanine, this CDR3 has 15 amino acids. The read is trimmed to its CDR3 DNA, 45 bases read in frame from base 1. Libraries were made using RT-PCR. TCRdb records Illumina HiSeq 2500 as the sequencer. The public reads were reprocessed in TCRdb via fastp at Q25 and MiXCR, keeping in-frame beta chains. CDR3 protein sequences are deduplicated, and each keeps its most common genes and DNA. This sample comprises around 180,000 distinct CDR3 sequences, nearly 9.5% of them detected only once. Approximately 10% of the sample lies in the top ten.

This receptor was obtained from a man between 45 and 60 years old who received an inactivated influenza vaccine. Donor details come from another sample of the same person, matched by shared clones. The sample was non-naive T cells sorted from PBMCs, taken on the day of vaccination. According to the study, the label for this sample's cell subset or site signals: memory T cell fraction. The chain uses TRBV5-1 and TRBJ2-3; 8 central nucleotides agree with TRBD2. Here is the DNA: TGCGCCAGCAGCGTAAGCGGGGGTCGCACAGATACGCAGTATTTT. This gives the protein CASSVSGGRTDTQYF.